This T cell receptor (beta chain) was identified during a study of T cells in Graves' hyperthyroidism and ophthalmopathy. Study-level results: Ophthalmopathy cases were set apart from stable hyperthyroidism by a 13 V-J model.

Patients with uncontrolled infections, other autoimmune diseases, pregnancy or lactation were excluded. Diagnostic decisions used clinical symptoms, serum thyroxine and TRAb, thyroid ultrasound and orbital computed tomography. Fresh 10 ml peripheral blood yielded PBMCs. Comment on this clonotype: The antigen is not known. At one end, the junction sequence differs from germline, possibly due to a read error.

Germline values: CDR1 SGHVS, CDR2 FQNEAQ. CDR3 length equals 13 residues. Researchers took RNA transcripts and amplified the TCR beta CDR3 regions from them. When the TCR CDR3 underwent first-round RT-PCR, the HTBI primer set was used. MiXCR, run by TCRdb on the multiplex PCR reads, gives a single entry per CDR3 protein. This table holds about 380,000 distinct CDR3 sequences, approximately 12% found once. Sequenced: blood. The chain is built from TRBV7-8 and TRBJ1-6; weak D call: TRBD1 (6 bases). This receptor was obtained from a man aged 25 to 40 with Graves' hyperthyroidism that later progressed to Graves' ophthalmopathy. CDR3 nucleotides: TGTGCCGGCAGGGGATCCTATAATTCACCCCTCCACTTT. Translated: CAGRGSYNSPLHF.